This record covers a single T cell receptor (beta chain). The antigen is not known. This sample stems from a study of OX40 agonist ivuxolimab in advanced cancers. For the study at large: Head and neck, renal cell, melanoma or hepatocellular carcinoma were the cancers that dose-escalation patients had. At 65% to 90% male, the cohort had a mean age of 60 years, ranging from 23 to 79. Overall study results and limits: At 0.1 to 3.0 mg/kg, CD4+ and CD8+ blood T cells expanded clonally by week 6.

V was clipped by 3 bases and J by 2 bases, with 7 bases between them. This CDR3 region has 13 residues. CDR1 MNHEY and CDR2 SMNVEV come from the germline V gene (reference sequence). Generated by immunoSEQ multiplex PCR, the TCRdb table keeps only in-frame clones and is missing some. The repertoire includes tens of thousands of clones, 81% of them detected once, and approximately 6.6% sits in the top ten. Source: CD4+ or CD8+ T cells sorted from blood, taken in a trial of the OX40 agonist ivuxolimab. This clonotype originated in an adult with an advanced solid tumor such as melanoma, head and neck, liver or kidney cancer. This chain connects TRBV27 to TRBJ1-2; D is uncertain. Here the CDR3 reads CASSFAGNYGYTF. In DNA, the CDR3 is TGTGCCAGCAGTTTTGCAGGAAACTATGGCTACACCTTC.